These 6 T cell receptor beta chains originate from one sample sequenced in a study of tumor-infiltrating lymphocytes in primary liver carcinoma. Alongside blood RNA obtained from unsorted whole blood, germline DNA was also extracted. A primer in the constant region served to generate TCR beta cDNA from roughly 450 ng of total RNA. Employing slightly modified ARM-PCR, three nested multiplex PCR rounds were run, and these gave rise to the TCR beta libraries. Use of TRBV1-TRBV30 forward primers with a C-beta reverse primer characterized the first two PCR rounds, which lasted ten to eleven cycles each. TCRdb re-called the multiplex PCR reads with MiXCR, one entry per CDR3 protein. Among approximately 320,000 distinct CDR3 sequences listed, around 50% were seen once. The specimen was peripheral blood. Receptor source: a woman between 25 and 40 years old with primary liver carcinoma and hepatitis B virus infection.

The chain uses TRBV28 and TRBJ2-1; maybe TRBD1 (5 bases). V gave up 5 bases and J gave up 6 bases, with 17 bases separating them. This CDR3 has 15 amino acids. CDR1 and CDR2 from the germline V gene are MDHEN and SYDVKM. For the CDR3, the DNA is TGTGCCAGCAGTACAAGACAGTGTCTATTCAATGAGCAGTTCTTC. Translation gives CASSTRQCLFNEQFF.

The V and J genes are TRBV7-9 and TRBJ1-2; D unresolved. The germline V gene encodes CDR1 SEHNR and CDR2 FQNEAQ (reference sequence). The CDR3 extends over 14 amino acids. The germline V and J ends were trimmed by 1 base and 6 bases, with 12 bases remaining between them. CDR3 bases: TGTGCCAGCAGCTTAGGACCTGCGCCGAATGGCTACACCTTC. Translating it yields CASSLGPAPNGYTF.

The chain links TRBV11-1 to TRBJ2-3, with a possible D match to TRBD2 (5 bases). With 7 bases removed from V and 11 bases from J, the gap between germline ends came to 31 bases. The CDR3 totals 17 residues. Germline V gene sequence: CDR1 SGHAT, CDR2 FQDESV (reference sequence). CDR3 sequence: CASNFYASMGAADVQYF. CDR3 nucleotide sequence: TGTGCCAGCAACTTCTATGCTTCGATGGGAGCAGCGGATGTGCAGTATTTT.

V usage is TRBV28 and J usage is TRBJ1-2; D is perhaps TRBD1 (6 bases). Germline V gene data show CDR1 as MDHEN and CDR2 as SYDVKM. Between the trimmed V and J ends, which lost 2 bases and 3 bases, there was a span of 7 bases. The CDR3 is 13 amino acids. Written as DNA, the CDR3 is TGTGCCAGCAGTTTAAGGGGGGACTATGGCTACACCTTC. Amino acids: CASSLRGDYGYTF.

Note on this clonotype: It may be a read error: a sequence one base away is much more abundant. V is TRBV10-3 and J is TRBJ2-2; D unclear. This CDR3 comprises 13 residues. Germline-derived CDR1 and CDR2 are ENHRY and SYGVKD. CDR3 sequence reads: CAVSESGSGELFF. In nucleotides, the CDR3 is TGTGCCGTCAGTGAGTCCGGCTCCGGGGAGCTGTTTTTT.

The chain combines TRBV7-9 with TRBJ2-7; a possible D gene is TRBD2 (5 bases). Trimming removed 6 bases at V and 6 bases at J, with 9 bases between. CDR1 and CDR2 from the germline V gene are SEHNR and FQNEAQ (reference sequence). The CDR3 has 11 residues. This chain's CDR3 is CASSGRGEQYF. The CDR3 bases are TGTGCCAGCAGTGGACGGGGCGAGCAGTACTTC. Full variable domain (remainder filled in from reference TRBV7-9 and TRBJ2-7): DTGVSQNPRHKITKRGQNVTFRCDPISEHNRLYWYRQTLGQGPEFLTYFQNEAQLEKSRLLSDRFSAERPKGSFSTLEIQRTEQGDSAMYLCASSGRGEQYFGPGTRLTVT.